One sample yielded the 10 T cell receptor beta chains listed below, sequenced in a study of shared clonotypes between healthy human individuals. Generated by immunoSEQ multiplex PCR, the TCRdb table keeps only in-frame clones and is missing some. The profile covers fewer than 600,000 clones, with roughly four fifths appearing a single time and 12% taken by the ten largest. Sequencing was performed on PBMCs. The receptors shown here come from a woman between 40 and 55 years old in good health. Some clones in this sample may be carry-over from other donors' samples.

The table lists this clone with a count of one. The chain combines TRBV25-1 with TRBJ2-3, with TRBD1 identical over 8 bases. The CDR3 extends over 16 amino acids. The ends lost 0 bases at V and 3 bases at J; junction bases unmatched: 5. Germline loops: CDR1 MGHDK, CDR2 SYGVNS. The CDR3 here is CASSEYGQGGTDTQYF. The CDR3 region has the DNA TGTGCCAGCAGTGAATACGGACAGGGAGGAACAGATACGCAGTATTTT.

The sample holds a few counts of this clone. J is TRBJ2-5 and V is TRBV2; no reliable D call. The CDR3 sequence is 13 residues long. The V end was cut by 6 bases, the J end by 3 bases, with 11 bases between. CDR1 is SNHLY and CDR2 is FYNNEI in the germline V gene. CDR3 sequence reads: CASSDGAKETQYF. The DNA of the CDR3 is TGTGCCAGCAGCGACGGCGCCAAAGAGACCCAGTACTTC.

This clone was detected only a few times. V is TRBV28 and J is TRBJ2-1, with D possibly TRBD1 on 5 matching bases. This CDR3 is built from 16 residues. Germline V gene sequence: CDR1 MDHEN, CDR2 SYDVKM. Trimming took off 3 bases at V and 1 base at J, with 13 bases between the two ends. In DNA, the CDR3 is TGTGCCAGCAGTTTCCTCACAGGCACATCCTACAATGAGCAGTTCTTC. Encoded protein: CASSFLTGTSYNEQFF.

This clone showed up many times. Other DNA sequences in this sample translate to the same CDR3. The CDR3 region is CASSLGGREREVYEQYF. The CDR3 DNA reads TGTGCCAGCAGCTTAGGGGGGAGGGAGCGGGAGGTCTACGAGCAGTACTTC. The chain recombines TRBV7-2 with TRBJ2-7, with 9 nucleotides matching TRBD2. CDR1 is SGHTA, CDR2 FQGNSA, per germline. The CDR3 covers 17 residues. The V segment lost 1 base and the J segment 3 bases; nucleotides outside the gene matches: 10.

CDR3 amino acids: CAWAGLTGELFF. For the CDR3, the DNA is TGTGCCTGGGCTGGGTTAACCGGGGAGCTGTTTTTT. V gene TRBV30 combines with J gene TRBJ2-2; D gene ambiguous. Germline CDR1 is GTSNPN and CDR2 is SVGIG (reference sequence). The CDR3 length is 12 residues. V dropped 5 bases and J dropped 5 bases, with 9 bases sitting between them. Full variable domain (outside the CDR3, taken from reference TRBV30 and TRBJ2-2): SQTIHQWPATLVQPVGSPLSLECTVEGTSNPNLYWYRQAAGRGLQLLFYSVGIGQISSEVPQNLSASRPQDRQFILSSKKLLLSDSGFYLCAWAGLTGELFFGEGSRLTVL.

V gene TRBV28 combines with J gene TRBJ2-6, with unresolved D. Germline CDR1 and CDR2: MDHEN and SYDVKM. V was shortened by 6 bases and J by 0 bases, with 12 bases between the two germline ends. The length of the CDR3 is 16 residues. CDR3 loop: CASSPTSNSGANVLTF. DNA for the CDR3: TGTGCCAGCAGCCCAACCTCCAACTCTGGGGCCAACGTCCTGACTTTC.

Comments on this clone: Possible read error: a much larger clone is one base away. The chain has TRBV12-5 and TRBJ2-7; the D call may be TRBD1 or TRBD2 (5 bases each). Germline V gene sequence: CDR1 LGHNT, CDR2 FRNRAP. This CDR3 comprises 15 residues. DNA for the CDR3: TGTGCTAGTGGTCCCCCCCCGGGACGGGGCTACGAGCGGTACTTC. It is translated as CASGPPPGRGYERYF.

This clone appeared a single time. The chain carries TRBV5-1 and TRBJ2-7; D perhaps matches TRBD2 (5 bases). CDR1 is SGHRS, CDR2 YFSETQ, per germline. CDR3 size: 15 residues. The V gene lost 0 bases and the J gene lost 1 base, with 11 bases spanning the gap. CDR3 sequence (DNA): TGCGCCAGCAGCTTGGGGCCGGGGTCTTCCTACGAGCAGTACTTC. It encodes CASSLGPGSSYEQYF.

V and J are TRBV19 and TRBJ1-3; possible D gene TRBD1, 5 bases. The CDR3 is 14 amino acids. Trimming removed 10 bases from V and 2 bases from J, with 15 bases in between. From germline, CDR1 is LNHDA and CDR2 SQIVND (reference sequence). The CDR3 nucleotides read TGTGCCACCTATGAAACAGGACCTGGAAACACCATATATTTT. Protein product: CATYETGPGNTIYF.

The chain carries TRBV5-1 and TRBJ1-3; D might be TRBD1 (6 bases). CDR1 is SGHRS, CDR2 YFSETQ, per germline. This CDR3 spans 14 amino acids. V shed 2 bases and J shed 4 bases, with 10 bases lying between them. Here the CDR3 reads CASSFQGTGNTIYF. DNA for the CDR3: TGCGCCAGCAGCTTCCAGGGGACGGGAAACACCATATATTTT.